This T cell receptor (beta chain) appears in the sequencing data of a study of post-analysis software for immune sequencing data. As for the study in general: Relapsing-remitting, secondary progressive and progressive-relapsing multiple sclerosis courses were included. Overall study findings and caveats: Controls showed lower frequencies than patients for a few TRBV segments, and TRBV5-6, TRBV5-1 and TRBV20-1 were among these. The authors found that F measure strongly co-clustered same-batch samples.

Trimming stripped 6 bases from V and 8 bases from J, with 18 bases between. There are 14 residues in the CDR3. Looked up from germline, CDR1 is MNHEY and CDR2 is SVGEGT. About this clonotype: What it recognizes is unknown.

Researchers reported that TCR beta cDNA libraries carried unique molecular identifiers. From the PCR reads, TCRdb called clonotypes with MiXCR, one entry per CDR3 protein. This sample has hundreds of thousands of distinct CDR3 sequences; approximately 38% occur once, and the top ten carry over 10%. Sequences were obtained from blood. The V call is TRBV6-2 or TRBV6-3, the J call TRBJ2-3; D is perhaps TRBD2 (7 bases). The sequence was collected from a girl between 10 and 17 years old with multiple sclerosis. The CDR3 here is CASRSGGQAGTQYF. The CDR3 DNA is TGTGCCAGCAGATCGGGGGGCCAGGCAGGTACGCAGTATTTT.